This T cell receptor (beta chain) came from a study of cytotoxic CD8 clonotypes in ibrutinib-treated CLL. Germline V gene sequence: CDR1 MNHEY, CDR2 SMNVEV (reference sequence). The CDR3 has 16 residues. The V end was cut by 5 bases, the J end by 0 bases, with 17 bases between. This clone was counted a few times. Its antigen remains unidentified. Findings and caveats of the study: Baseline-level clonality went beyond age-matched healthy donors and moved in step with circulating CD8+ T-cell counts.

Repertoires were generated with immunoSEQ multiplex PCR, while TCRdb's copy carries only in-frame clones and drops some. The profile shows about 40,000 clones, roughly two thirds of them singletons. The source is a human donor with chronic lymphocytic leukemia. The material sequenced was PBMCs, taken at disease progression, from a patient treated with ibrutinib. The V gene is TRBV27, the J gene TRBJ2-7, with D perhaps being TRBD1 or TRBD2 (6 bases each). The CDR3 nucleotides are TGTGCCAGCAGTCCCCTGGGGGCGGGATTCTCCTACGAGCAGTACTTC. Its translation: CASSPLGAGFSYEQYF.